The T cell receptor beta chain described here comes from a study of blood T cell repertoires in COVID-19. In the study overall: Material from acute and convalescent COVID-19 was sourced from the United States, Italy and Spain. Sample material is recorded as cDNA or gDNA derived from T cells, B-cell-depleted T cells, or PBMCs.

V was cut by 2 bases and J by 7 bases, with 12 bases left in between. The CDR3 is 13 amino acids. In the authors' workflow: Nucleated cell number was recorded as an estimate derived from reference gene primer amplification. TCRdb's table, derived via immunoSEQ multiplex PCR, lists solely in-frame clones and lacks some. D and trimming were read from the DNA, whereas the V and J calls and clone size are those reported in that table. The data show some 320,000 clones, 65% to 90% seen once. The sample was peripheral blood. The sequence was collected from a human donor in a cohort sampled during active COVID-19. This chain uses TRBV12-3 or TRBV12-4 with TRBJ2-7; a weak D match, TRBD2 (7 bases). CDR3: CASSLRGAGEQYF. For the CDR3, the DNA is TGTGCCAGCAGTTTACGGGGGGCGGGGGAGCAGTACTTC.